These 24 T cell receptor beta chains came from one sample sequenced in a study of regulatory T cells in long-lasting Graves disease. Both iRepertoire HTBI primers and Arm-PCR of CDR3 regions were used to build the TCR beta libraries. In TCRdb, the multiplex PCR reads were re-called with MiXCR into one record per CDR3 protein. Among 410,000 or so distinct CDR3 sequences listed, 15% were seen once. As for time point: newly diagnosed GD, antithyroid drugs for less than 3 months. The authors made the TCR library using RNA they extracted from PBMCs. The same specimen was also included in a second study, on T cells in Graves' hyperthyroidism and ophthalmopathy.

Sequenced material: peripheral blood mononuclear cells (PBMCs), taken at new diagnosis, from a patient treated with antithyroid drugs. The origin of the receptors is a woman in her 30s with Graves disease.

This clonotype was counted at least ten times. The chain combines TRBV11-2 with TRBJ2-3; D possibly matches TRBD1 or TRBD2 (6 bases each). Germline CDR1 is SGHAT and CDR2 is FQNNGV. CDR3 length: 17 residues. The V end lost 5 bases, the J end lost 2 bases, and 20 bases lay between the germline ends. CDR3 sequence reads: CASSLPRGRRLTDTQYF. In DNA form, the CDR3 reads TGTGCCAGCAGCCTCCCCCGGGGGCGGCGTCTCACAGATACGCAGTATTTT.

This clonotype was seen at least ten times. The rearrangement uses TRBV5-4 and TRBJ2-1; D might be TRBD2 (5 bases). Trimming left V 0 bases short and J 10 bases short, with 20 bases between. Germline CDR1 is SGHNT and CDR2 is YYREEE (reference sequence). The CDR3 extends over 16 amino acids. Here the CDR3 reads CASSLVRGKGIEEQFF. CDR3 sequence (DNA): TGTGCCAGCAGCTTGGTTCGGGGTAAAGGTATAGAGGAGCAGTTCTTC.

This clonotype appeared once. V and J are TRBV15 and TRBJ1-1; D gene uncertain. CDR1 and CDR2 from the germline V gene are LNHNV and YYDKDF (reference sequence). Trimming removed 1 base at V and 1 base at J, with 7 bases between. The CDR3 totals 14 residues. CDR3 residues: CATSRVAGNTEAFF. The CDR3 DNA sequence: TGTGCCACCAGCAGAGTGGCGGGGAACACTGAAGCTTTCTTT.

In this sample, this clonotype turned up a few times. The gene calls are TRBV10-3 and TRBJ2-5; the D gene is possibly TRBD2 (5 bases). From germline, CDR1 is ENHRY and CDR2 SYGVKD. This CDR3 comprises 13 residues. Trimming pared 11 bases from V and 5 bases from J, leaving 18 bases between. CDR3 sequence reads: CADLRGSWETQYF. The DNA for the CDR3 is TGTGCCGACCTTCGAGGGTCGTGGGAGACCCAGTACTTC.

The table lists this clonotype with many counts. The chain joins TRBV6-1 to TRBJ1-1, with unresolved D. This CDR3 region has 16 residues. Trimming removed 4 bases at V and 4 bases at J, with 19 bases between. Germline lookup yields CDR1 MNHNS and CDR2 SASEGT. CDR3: CASSGVGLVFFTEAFF. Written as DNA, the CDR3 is TGTGCCAGCAGTGGGGTAGGGTTAGTCTTTTTCACTGAAGCTTTCTTT.

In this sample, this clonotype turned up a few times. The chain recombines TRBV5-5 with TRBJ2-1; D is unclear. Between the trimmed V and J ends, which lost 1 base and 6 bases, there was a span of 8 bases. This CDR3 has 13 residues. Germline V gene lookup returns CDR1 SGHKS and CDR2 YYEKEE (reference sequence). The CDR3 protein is CASSLRKGNEQFF. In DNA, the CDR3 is TGTGCCAGCAGCTTGCGTAAGGGCAATGAGCAGTTCTTC.

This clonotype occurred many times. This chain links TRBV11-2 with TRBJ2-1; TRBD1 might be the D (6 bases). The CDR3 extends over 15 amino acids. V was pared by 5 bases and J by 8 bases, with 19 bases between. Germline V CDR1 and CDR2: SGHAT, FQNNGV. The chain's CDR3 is CASSPGVRLKDEQFF. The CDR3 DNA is TGTGCCAGCAGCCCAGGGGTACGGCTAAAGGATGAGCAGTTCTTC.

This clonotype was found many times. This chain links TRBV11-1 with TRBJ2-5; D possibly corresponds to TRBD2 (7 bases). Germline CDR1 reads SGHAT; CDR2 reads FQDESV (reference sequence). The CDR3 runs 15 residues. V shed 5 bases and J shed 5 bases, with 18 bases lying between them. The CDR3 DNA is TGTGCCAGCAGCCGTGTGGGGGGGCCTCTCGAGACCCAGTACTTC. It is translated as CASSRVGGPLETQYF.

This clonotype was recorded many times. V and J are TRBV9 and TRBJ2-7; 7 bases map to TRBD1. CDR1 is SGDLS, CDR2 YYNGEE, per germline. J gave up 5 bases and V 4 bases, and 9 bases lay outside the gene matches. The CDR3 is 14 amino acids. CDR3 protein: CASSTTGQPHEQYF. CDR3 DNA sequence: TGTGCCAGCAGCACGACAGGGCAGCCCCACGAGCAGTACTTC.

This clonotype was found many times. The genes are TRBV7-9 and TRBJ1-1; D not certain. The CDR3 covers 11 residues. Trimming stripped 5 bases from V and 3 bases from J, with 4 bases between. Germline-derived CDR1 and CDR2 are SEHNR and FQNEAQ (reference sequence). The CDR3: CASSIHTEAFF. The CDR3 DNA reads TGTGCCAGCAGCATTCACACTGAAGCTTTCTTT.

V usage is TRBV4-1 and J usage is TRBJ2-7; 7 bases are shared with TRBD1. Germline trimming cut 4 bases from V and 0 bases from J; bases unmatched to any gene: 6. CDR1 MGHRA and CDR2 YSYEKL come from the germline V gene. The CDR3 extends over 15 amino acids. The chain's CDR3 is CASSRGQASSYEQYF. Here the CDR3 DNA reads TGCGCCAGCAGCCGCGGACAGGCCTCCTCCTACGAGCAGTACTTC.

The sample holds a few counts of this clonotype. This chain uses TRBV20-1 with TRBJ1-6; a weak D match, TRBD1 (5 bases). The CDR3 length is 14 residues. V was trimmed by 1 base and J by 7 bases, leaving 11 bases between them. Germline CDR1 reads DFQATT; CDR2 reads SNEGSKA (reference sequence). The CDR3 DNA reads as TGCAGTGCTAGAGGGGGGGATCCCAATTCACCCCTCCACTTT. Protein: CSARGGDPNSPLHF.

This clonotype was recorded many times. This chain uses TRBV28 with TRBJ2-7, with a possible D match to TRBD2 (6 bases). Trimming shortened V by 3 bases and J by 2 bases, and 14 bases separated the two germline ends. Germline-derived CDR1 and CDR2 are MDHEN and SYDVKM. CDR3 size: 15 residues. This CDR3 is CASSLSSENTYEQYF. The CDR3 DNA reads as TGTGCCAGCAGTTTGTCTAGCGAGAACACCTACGAGCAGTACTTC.

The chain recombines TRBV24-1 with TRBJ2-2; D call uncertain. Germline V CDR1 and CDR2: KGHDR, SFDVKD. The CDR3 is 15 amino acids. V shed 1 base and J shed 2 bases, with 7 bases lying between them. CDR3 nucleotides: TGTGCCACCAGTGATTTTCCAAGAAACACCGGGGAGCTGTTTTTT. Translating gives CATSDFPRNTGELFF.

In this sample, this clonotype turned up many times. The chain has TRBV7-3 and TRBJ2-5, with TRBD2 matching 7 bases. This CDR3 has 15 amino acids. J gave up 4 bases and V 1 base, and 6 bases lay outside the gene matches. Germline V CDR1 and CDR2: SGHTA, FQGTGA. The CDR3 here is CASSLMGGSRETQYF. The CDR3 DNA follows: TGTGCCAGCAGCTTAATGGGCGGGAGCCGAGAGACCCAGTACTTC.

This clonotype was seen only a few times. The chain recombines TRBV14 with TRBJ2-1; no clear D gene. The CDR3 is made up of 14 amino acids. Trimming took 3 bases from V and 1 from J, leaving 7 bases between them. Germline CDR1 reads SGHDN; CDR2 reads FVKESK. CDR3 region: CASSQVTSYNEQFF. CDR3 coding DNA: TGTGCCAGCAGCCAGGTTACTTCCTACAATGAGCAGTTCTTC.

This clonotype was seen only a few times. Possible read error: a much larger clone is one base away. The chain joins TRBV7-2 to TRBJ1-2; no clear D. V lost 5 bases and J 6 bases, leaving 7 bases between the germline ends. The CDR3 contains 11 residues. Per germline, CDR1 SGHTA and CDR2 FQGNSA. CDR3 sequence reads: CASSPHNGYTF. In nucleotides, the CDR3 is TGTGCCAGCAGCCCCCATAATGGCTACACCTTC. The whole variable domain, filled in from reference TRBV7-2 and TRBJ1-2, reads GAGVSQSPSNKVTEKGKDVELRCDPISGHTALYWYRQSLGQGLEFLIYFQGNSAPDKSGLPSDRFSAERTGGSVSTLTIQRTQQEDSAVYLCASSPHNGYTFGSGTRLTVV.

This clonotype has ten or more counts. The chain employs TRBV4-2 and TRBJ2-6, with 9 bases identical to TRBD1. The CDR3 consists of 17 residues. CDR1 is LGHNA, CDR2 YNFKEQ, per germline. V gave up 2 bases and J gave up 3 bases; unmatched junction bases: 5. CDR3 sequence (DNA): TGTGCCAGCAGCCAAAGTACAGGGGGCAGTGGGGCCAACGTCCTGACTTTC. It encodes CASSQSTGGSGANVLTF.

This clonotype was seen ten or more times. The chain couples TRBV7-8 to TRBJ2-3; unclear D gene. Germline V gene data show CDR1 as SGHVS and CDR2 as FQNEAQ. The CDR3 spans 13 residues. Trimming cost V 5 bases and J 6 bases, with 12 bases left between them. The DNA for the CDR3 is TGTGCCAGCAGCGCTTTCTTGGTCGATACGCAGTATTTT. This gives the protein CASSAFLVDTQYF.

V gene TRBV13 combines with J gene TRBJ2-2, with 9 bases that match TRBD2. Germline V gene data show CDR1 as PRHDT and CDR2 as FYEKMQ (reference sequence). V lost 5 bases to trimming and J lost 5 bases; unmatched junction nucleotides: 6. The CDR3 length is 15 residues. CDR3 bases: TGTGCCAGCAGCATTAGCGGGAGAGGTACCGGGGAGCTGTTTTTT. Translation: CASSISGRGTGELFF.

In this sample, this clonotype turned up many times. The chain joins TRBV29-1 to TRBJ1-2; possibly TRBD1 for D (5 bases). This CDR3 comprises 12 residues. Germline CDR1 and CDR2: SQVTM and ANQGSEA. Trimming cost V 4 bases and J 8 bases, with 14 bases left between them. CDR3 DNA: TGCAGCGTTGGGCCAGGGCCAGTGGGCTACACCTTC. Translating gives CSVGPGPVGYTF.

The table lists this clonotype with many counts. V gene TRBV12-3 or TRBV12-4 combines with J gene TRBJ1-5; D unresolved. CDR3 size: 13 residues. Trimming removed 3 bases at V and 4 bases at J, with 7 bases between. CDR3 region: CASSLSENQPQHF. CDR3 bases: TGTGCCAGCAGTTTGTCGGAGAATCAGCCCCAGCATTTT.

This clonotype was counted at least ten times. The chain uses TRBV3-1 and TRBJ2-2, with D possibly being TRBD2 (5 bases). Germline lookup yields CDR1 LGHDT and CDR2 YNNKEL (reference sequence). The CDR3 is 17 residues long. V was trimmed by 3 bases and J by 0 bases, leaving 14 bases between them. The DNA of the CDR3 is TGTGCCAGCAGCCACCTCGGAGGACCGGCGAACACCGGGGAGCTGTTTTTT. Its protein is CASSHLGGPANTGELFF.

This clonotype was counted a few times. In nucleotides, the CDR3 is TGTGCCAGCGGAACAGCCCGCTCTGGGGCCAACGTCCTGACTTTC. The encoded protein is CASGTARSGANVLTF. The rearrangement links TRBV6-2 or TRBV6-3 to TRBJ2-6; D is uncertain. Per the germline V gene, CDR1 is MNHEY and CDR2 is SVGEGT. The CDR3 extends over 15 amino acids. Trimming left V 8 bases short and J 0 bases short, with 11 bases between.